These 24 T cell receptor beta chains were all obtained from the same sample, sequenced in a study of response to subunit inactivated influenza vaccine. TCRdb recomputed calls from the RT-PCR reads with MiXCR, one row per CDR3 protein. The sample has 600,000 to 850,000 distinct CDR3 sequences, 14% seen once. This sample comprised PBMCs from blood, obtained 14 to 15 days before vaccination. These receptors all come from a middle-aged man who received an inactivated influenza vaccine.

The gene calls are TRBV3-1 and TRBJ2-1; the D gene could be TRBD1 or TRBD2 (7 bases each). This CDR3 is built from 14 residues. V gave up 6 bases and J gave up 9 bases, with 18 bases separating them. Germline-derived CDR1 and CDR2 are LGHDT and YNNKEL (reference sequence). The DNA of the CDR3 is TGTGCCAGCAGGGGTGCGGGAGCAGGGGGTGAGCAGTTCTTC. This encodes CASRGAGAGGEQFF.

This clonotype was seen only a few times. V and J are TRBV7-9 and TRBJ1-6; no definite D call. Germline lookup yields CDR1 SEHNR and CDR2 FQNEAQ (reference sequence). The ends were cut back, 5 bases at V and 9 bases at J, with 8 bases in the middle. The CDR3 is made up of 12 amino acids. The CDR3 here is CASSKGFSPLHF. CDR3 DNA sequence: TGTGCCAGCAGCAAAGGGTTTTCACCCCTCCACTTT.

CDR3 region: CASSQGMATYEQYF. The CDR3 DNA follows: TGTGCCAGCAGCCAAGGTATGGCTACCTACGAGCAGTACTTC. The rearrangement links TRBV3-1 to TRBJ2-7; D remains unclear. CDR3 size: 14 residues. Trimming shortened V by 1 base and J by 2 bases, and 9 bases separated the two germline ends. Germline CDR1 is LGHDT and CDR2 is YNNKEL (reference sequence).

The table lists this clonotype with many counts. V and J are TRBV7-9 and TRBJ1-2; 7 bases map to TRBD1. V was pared by 5 bases and J by 6 bases, with 9 bases of the junction left unmatched. Germline V gives CDR1 SEHNR, CDR2 FQNEAQ (reference sequence). CDR3 size: 14 residues. CDR3 in amino acids: CASSPRDRQNGYTF. DNA of the CDR3: TGTGCCAGCAGCCCGAGGGACAGACAAAATGGCTACACCTTC.

The chain employs TRBV6-5 and TRBJ2-3, with D tentatively TRBD1 (6 bases). Germline V gene sequence: CDR1 MNHEY, CDR2 SVGAGI. The CDR3 has 16 residues. V was shortened by 2 bases and J by 2 bases, with 14 bases between the two germline ends. The CDR3 is CASSYATGFLTDTQYF. CDR3 nucleotides: TGTGCCAGCAGTTACGCGACAGGTTTCCTCACAGATACGCAGTATTTT.

This clonotype was observed a few times. The gene calls are TRBV20-1 and TRBJ2-1; D may be TRBD2 (5 bases). Germline CDR1 reads DFQATT; CDR2 reads SNEGSKA (reference sequence). The CDR3 covers 13 residues. Trimming cost V 1 base and J 5 bases, with 9 bases left between them. Written as DNA, the CDR3 is TGCAGTGCTAGAGCGGGAAACAACAATGAGCAGTTCTTC. Translating gives CSARAGNNNEQFF.

A word on this clonotype: Its ends do not fully match the called genes, so a read error is possible. In DNA form, the CDR3 reads TGTGCCAGCAGCAACAGGGGTACCGCTTTAAATTCACCCTTCCACTTT. It is translated as CASSNRGTALNSPFHF. The chain uses TRBV27 and TRBJ1-6, with 7 bases aligning to TRBD1. This CDR3 region has 16 residues. The V gene's germline CDR1 is MNHEY and CDR2 SMNVEV (reference sequence).

About this clonotype itself: With a much larger clone just one base away, this may be a read error. The V call is TRBV27, the J call TRBJ2-1; the match to TRBD1 covers 7 bases. V lost 9 bases, J lost 5 bases, and 13 bases stayed unmatched. Germline CDR1 and CDR2: MNHEY and SMNVEV (reference sequence). This CDR3 region has 15 residues. The CDR3 loop reads CARSLTGKENNEQFF. The DNA of the CDR3 is TGTGCCAGGAGCTTGACAGGGAAGGAAAACAATGAGCAGTTCTTC.

V is TRBV2 and J is TRBJ1-5; weak D call: TRBD1 (6 bases). V was clipped by 6 bases and J by 3 bases, with 15 bases between them. This CDR3 has 15 residues. Per germline, CDR1 SNHLY and CDR2 FYNNEI. CDR3: CASSPDSFYNQPQHF. The CDR3 nucleotides read TGTGCCAGCAGCCCGGACAGTTTCTACAATCAGCCCCAGCATTTT.

This clonotype has just one count. This sequence joins TRBV12-3 or TRBV12-4 and TRBJ1-6, with TRBD1 identical over 7 bases. V lost 5 bases and J lost 9; bases outside the gene matches: 10. The CDR3 covers 15 residues. For the CDR3, the DNA is TGTGCCAGCAGTAACAGACAGGGCGCAGGTTCACCCCTCCACTTT. Translating gives CASSNRQGAGSPLHF.

The chain uses TRBV7-2 and TRBJ2-5; D is possibly TRBD2 (6 bases). Trimming stripped 3 bases from V and 3 bases from J, with 11 bases between. The CDR3 runs to 14 residues. The V gene's germline CDR1 is SGHTA and CDR2 FQGNSA. CDR3 in amino acids: CASSFNSGKETQYF. DNA for the CDR3: TGTGCCAGCAGCTTCAATAGCGGAAAAGAGACCCAGTACTTC.

This clonotype showed up just a few times. This chain links TRBV28 with TRBJ2-7; D might be TRBD2 (6 bases). Between the trimmed V and J ends, which lost 3 bases and 4 bases, there was a span of 22 bases. Germline loops: CDR1 MDHEN, CDR2 SYDVKM. There are 17 residues in the CDR3. This CDR3 is CASSFEGQYREEYEQYF. The CDR3 coding sequence is TGTGCCAGCAGTTTCGAGGGTCAGTATAGGGAGGAGTACGAGCAGTACTTC.

The V call is TRBV29-1, the J call TRBJ1-1; D gene unclear. The CDR3 runs 14 residues. Deletions cut 1 base from V and 0 bases from J, with 9 bases between. From germline, CDR1 is SQVTM and CDR2 ANQGSEA. The CDR3 region has the DNA TGCAGCGTTGAAGGTGGACCTCTGAACACTGAAGCTTTCTTT. Its protein is CSVEGGPLNTEAFF.

This clonotype was detected ten times or more. The V gene is TRBV24-1, the J gene TRBJ2-2; D ambiguous. The germline V gene has CDR1 KGHDR and CDR2 SFDVKD. The CDR3 spans 12 residues. V was pared by 1 base and J by 6 bases, with 2 bases between. In nucleotides, the CDR3 is TGTGCCACCAGTGATTTCCCCGGGGAGCTGTTTTTT. It is translated as CATSDFPGELFF.

This clonotype was seen only a few times. The CDR3 sequence is CASRVDRGPNSPLHF. The CDR3 DNA follows: TGTGCCAGCAGGGTGGACAGGGGGCCGAATTCACCCCTCCACTTT. The rearrangement uses TRBV12-3 or TRBV12-4 and TRBJ1-6, with TRBD1 matching 11 bases. Germline trimming cut 6 bases from V and 7 bases from J; bases unmatched to any gene: 5. There are 15 residues in the CDR3.

V gene TRBV10-3 combines with J gene TRBJ2-5; D is ambiguous. The CDR3 is made up of 12 amino acids. Germline loops: CDR1 ENHRY, CDR2 SYGVKD. With 6 bases removed from V and 4 bases from J, the gap between germline ends came to 9 bases. Here the CDR3 reads CAISQGRETQYF. The CDR3 DNA follows: TGTGCCATCAGCCAAGGGCGAGAGACCCAGTACTTC.

The chain couples TRBV5-1 to TRBJ2-7; 9 bases align to TRBD1. J was trimmed by 3 bases and V by 3 bases; bases with no gene match: 1. CDR1 and CDR2 (germline): SGHRS, YFSETQ. CDR3 length equals 13 residues. The CDR3 DNA reads TGCGCCAGCAGCTGGACAGGGGTCTACGAGCAGTACTTC. Translated: CASSWTGVYEQYF. Full variable domain (rest looked up from reference TRBV5-1 and TRBJ2-7): KAGVTQTPRYLIKTRGQQVTLSCSPISGHRSVSWYQQTPGQGLQFLFEYFSETQRNKGNFPGRFSGRQFSNSRSEMNVSTLELGDSALYLCASSWTGVYEQYFGPGTRLTVT.

Only a few counts were recorded for this clonotype. The chain combines TRBV20-1 with TRBJ2-2; TRBD1 matches 8 bases. The CDR3 loop spans 14 amino acids. Losses at the gene ends were 6 bases for V and 0 bases for J; bases not matched to a gene: 3. Germline CDR1 and CDR2: DFQATT and SNEGSKA (reference sequence). In nucleotides, the CDR3 is TGCAGTGCGCGACAGGGGCCGAACACCGGGGAGCTGTTTTTT. Encoded protein: CSARQGPNTGELFF.

This rearrangement joins TRBV24-1 to TRBJ2-5; D may be TRBD1 or TRBD2 (5 bases each). CDR1 and CDR2 (germline): KGHDR, SFDVKD. This CDR3 contains 15 residues. V was pared by 4 bases and J by 5 bases, with 16 bases between. In nucleotides, the CDR3 is TGTGCCACCAGTGACTCCTCTCCGGGGCCGGAGACCCAGTACTTC. Its translation is CATSDSSPGPETQYF.

This clonotype was detected only a few times. This chain joins TRBV20-1 and TRBJ2-2, with TRBD1 matching over 8 bases. With 3 bases clipped from V and 8 bases from J, the junction kept 8 bases outside the gene matches. The CDR3 contains 14 residues. The germline V gene has CDR1 DFQATT and CDR2 SNEGSKA (reference sequence). The CDR3 sequence is CSASQGAQPGELFF. The CDR3 DNA reads as TGCAGTGCTAGTCAGGGGGCGCAACCTGGGGAGCTGTTTTTT.

This chain links TRBV9 with TRBJ2-2; 10 bases line up with TRBD1. Trimming took 4 bases from V and 4 from J; bases not matched to a gene: 7. This CDR3 has 16 amino acids. Per germline, CDR1 SGDLS and CDR2 YYNGEE. The CDR3 protein is CASSTRQGAGTGELFF. DNA for the CDR3: TGTGCCAGCAGCACCCGACAGGGGGCGGGCACCGGGGAGCTGTTTTTT. Complete variable domain (other parts from reference TRBV9 and TRBJ2-2): DSGVTQTPKHLITATGQRVTLRCSPRSGDLSVYWYQQSLDQGLQFLIQYYNGEERAKGNILERFSAQQFPDLHSELNLSSLELGDSALYFCASSTRQGAGTGELFFGEGSRLTVL.

The J gene is TRBJ2-7, the V gene TRBV11-1; 8 positions agree with TRBD1. J was trimmed by 4 bases and V by 2 bases; bases with no gene match: 4. The CDR3 loop spans 14 amino acids. Germline loops: CDR1 SGHAT, CDR2 FQDESV (reference sequence). In DNA form, the CDR3 reads TGTGCCAGCAGCTTATCACAGGGGGAGTACGAGCAGTACTTC. Amino acid sequence: CASSLSQGEYEQYF.

This clonotype was found a few times. The chain is built from TRBV7-2 and TRBJ2-1; 8 positions agree with TRBD2. Trimming took 4 bases from V and 4 from J; bases not matched to a gene: 12. The CDR3 runs 17 residues. Germline V gene lookup returns CDR1 SGHTA and CDR2 FQGNSA. The CDR3 here is CASSSPLLAGSYNEQFF. In DNA form, the CDR3 reads TGTGCCAGCAGCTCTCCGCTATTAGCGGGGTCTTACAATGAGCAGTTCTTC.

The V and J genes are TRBV5-1 and TRBJ2-7, with 8 nucleotides matching TRBD1. Germline CDR1 SGHRS, CDR2 YFSETQ. The V gene end was trimmed by 5 bases and the J gene end by 0 bases; junction bases not matched to a gene: 7. The CDR3 is 15 residues long. The CDR3 is CASRTGQVSSYEQYF. As DNA, the CDR3 is TGCGCCAGCAGGACGGGACAGGTGAGCTCCTACGAGCAGTACTTC.